This TCR beta chain came from a study of patients and donors after allogeneic stem cell transplantation. TCRdb processed the RT-PCR reads anew with MiXCR; each CDR3 protein has one entry. The sample holds some 960,000 distinct CDR3 sequences, more than 15% seen once. A few counts support this clonotype. The CDR3 has 15 residues. Germline V CDR1 and CDR2: MGHRA, YSYEKL. Trimming pared 7 bases from V and 10 bases from J, leaving 25 bases between. The source material was blood, either unsorted or a sorted T cell fraction (not recorded which). The source of this sequence is a human donor who was either an allogeneic HSCT recipient or a stem cell or donor lymphocyte infusion donor (not recorded which). It is not recorded whose cells these are; they may come from a transplant donor. The gene calls are TRBV4-1 and TRBJ1-2, with D perhaps TRBD1 (5 bases). The CDR3 bases are TGCGCCAGCACCGGAGAATCTCAGGGAAGCTTTGCCTACACCTTC. It is translated as CASTGESQGSFAYTF.